This T cell receptor (beta chain) was captured by sequencing in a study of tumor-infiltrating lymphocytes in primary liver carcinoma. It was from approximately 22-30 mg of unsorted bulk tissue that RNA and DNA were co-extracted. This clonotype occurred a few times. A read error may explain this, as a much larger clone is one base away. The CDR3 is 11 residues long. Germline V gene sequence: CDR1 SQVTM, CDR2 ANQGSEA. Trimming stripped 7 bases from V and 11 bases from J, with 17 bases between. Synthesis of TCR beta cDNA was carried out from about 0.55 ug total RNA with a constant-region primer. Sequencing libraries for TCR beta derived from three nested multiplex PCR rounds that used slightly modified ARM-PCR. The opening two PCR rounds, 10 cycles each, paired TRBV1-TRBV30 forward primers with a C-beta reverse primer. TCRdb recomputed calls from the multiplex PCR reads with MiXCR, one row per CDR3 protein. The table records some 180,000 distinct CDR3 sequences, 70% to 90% of them present only once.

J is TRBJ1-1 and V is TRBV29-1; unclear D gene. Source material: tumor tissue from primary liver carcinoma. The receptor was derived from a man in his forties or fifties with primary liver carcinoma and hepatitis B virus infection. CDR3 sequence: CSGSTKSRAFF. DNA for the CDR3: TGCAGCGGATCCACGAAGAGTAGGGCTTTCTTT.